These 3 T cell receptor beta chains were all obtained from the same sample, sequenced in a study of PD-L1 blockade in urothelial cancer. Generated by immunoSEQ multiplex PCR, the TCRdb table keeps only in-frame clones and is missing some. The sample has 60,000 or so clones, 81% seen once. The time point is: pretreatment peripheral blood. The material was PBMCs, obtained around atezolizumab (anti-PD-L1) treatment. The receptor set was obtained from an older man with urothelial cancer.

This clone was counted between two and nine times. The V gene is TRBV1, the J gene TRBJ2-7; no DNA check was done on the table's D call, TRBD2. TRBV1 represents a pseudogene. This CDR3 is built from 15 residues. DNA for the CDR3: TGCACCAGCAGCTTAAGGGCGGGGGTGACCTACGAGCAGTACTTC. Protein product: CTSSLRAGVTYEQYF.

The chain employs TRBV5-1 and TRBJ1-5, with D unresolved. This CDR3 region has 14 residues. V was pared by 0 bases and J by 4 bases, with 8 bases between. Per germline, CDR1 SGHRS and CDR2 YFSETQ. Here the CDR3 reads CASSLGSDNQPQHF. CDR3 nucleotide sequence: TGCGCCAGCAGCTTGGGGTCAGATAATCAGCCCCAGCATTTT. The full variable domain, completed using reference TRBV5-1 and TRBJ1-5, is KAGVTQTPRYLIKTRGQQVTLSCSPISGHRSVSWYQQTPGQGLQFLFEYFSETQRNKGNFPGRFSGRQFSNSRSEMNVSTLELGDSALYLCASSLGSDNQPQHFGDGTRLSIL.

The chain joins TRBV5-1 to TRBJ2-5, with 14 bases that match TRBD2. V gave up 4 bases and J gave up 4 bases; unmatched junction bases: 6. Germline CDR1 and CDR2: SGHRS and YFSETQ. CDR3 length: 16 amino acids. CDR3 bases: TGCGCCAGCAGCCAGGGACTAGCGGGAGCGGGAGAGACCCAGTACTTC. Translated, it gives CASSQGLAGAGETQYF.